This T cell receptor (beta chain) was documented in a study of CD8 T cells in ankylosing spondylitis. Study results and caveats: Peripheral blood held disease-linked clones only at relatively low frequency, and these were CD8+. Ankylosing spondylitis blood appeared to be characterized by a TCR beta motif of roughly eight highly homologous variants. The clones that were linked to disease were reported to be significantly enriched in matched synovial fluid samples from ankylosing spondylitis patients.

Scientists made TCR beta libraries using quantitative 5'-RACE with molecular barcodes. TCRdb reanalysed the 5' RACE reads using MiXCR and keeps one entry per CDR3 protein. This table holds about 750,000 distinct CDR3 sequences, under 20% found once. This clonotype was observed a few times. Its specificity is unknown. This CDR3 comprises 13 residues. V gave up 9 bases and J gave up 3 bases, with 14 bases separating them. The germline V gene has CDR1 MNHNS and CDR2 SASEGT. The rearrangement uses TRBV6-1 and TRBJ1-1; tentative D call: TRBD1 (5 bases). This TCR came from a male donor with ankylosing spondylitis. The material sequenced was blood, either unsorted or a sorted T cell fraction (not recorded which). DNA for the CDR3: TGTGCCAGTGCCCGGGGGTTCGACACTGAAGCTTTCTTT. It translates to CASARGFDTEAFF.